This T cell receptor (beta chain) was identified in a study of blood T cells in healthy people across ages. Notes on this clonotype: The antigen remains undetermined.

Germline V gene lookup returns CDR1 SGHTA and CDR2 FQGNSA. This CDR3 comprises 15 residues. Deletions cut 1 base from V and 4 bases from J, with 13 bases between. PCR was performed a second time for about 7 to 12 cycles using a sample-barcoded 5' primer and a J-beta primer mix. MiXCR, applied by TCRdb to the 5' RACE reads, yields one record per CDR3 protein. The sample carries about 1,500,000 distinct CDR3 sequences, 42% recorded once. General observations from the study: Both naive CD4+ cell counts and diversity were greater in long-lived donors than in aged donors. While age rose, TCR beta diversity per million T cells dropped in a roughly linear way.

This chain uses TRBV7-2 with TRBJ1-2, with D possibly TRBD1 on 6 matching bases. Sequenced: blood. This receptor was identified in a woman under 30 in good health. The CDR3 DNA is TGTGCCAGCAGCTTAGTGGGGGGGGGCGGCTATGGCTACACCTTC. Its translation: CASSLVGGGGYGYTF.